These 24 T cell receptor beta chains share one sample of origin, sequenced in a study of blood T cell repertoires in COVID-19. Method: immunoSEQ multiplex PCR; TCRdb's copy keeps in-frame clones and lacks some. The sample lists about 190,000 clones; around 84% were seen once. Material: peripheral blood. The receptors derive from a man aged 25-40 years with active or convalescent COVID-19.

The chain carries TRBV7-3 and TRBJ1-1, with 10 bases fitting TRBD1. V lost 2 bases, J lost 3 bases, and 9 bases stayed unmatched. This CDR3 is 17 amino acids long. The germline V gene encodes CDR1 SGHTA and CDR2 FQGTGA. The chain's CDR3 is CASSLGQGVEVDTEAFF. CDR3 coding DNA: TGTGCCAGCAGCTTAGGACAGGGGGTCGAGGTGGACACTGAAGCTTTCTTT.

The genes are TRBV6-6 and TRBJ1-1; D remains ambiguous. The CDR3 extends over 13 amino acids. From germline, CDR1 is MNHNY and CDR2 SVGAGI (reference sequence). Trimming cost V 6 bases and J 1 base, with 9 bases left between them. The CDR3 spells CASSRRGNTEAFF. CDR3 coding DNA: TGTGCCAGCAGCCGAAGAGGGAACACTGAAGCTTTCTTT.

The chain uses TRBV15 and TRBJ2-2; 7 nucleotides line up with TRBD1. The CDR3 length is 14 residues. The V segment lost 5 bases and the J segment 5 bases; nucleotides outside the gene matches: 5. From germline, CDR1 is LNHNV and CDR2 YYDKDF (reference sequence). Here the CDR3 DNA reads TGTGCCACCAGCTTTCGACAGGGAACCGGGGAGCTGTTTTTT. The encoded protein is CATSFRQGTGELFF.

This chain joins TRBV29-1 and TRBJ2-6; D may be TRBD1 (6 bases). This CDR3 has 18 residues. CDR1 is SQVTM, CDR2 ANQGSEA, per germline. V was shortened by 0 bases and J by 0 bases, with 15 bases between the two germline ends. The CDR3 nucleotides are TGCAGCGTTGAAGACCCACAGGGTAAAGGCTCTGGGGCCAACGTCCTGACTTTC. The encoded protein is CSVEDPQGKGSGANVLTF.

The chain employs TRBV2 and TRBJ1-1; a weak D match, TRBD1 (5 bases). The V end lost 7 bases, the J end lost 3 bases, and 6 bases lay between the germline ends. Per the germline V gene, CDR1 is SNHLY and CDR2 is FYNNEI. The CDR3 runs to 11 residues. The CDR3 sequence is CASTRDTEAFF. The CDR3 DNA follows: TGTGCCAGCACCAGGGACACTGAAGCTTTCTTT.

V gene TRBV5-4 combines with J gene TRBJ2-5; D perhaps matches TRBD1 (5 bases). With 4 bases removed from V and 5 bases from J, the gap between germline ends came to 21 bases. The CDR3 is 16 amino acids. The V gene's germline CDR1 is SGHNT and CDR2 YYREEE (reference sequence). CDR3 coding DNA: TGTGCCAGCAGCCCGACCGCGGTAGCAGGGCAGGAGACCCAGTACTTC. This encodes CASSPTAVAGQETQYF.

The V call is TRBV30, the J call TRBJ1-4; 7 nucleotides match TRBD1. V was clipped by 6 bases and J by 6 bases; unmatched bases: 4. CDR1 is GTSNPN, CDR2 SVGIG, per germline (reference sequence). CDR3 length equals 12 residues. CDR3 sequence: CACDRADEKLFF. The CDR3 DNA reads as TGTGCCTGCGACAGGGCAGATGAAAAACTGTTTTTT.

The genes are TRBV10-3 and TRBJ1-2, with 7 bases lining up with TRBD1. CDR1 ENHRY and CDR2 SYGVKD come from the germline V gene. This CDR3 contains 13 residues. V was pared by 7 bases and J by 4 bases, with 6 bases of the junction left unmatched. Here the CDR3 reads CAINPGGSYGYTF. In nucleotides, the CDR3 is TGTGCCATCAACCCAGGGGGATCCTATGGCTACACCTTC.

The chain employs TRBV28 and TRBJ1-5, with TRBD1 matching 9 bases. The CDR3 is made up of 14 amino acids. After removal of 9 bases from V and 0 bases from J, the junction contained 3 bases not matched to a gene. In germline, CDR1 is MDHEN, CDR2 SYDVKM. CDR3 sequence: CASDRGYSNQPQHF. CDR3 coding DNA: TGTGCCAGTGACAGGGGGTATAGCAATCAGCCCCAGCATTTT.

In DNA, the CDR3 is TGTGCCAGAAGCCAAAACTACACCACAGATACGCAGTATTTT. Translating gives CARSQNYTTDTQYF. The chain uses TRBV5-3 and TRBJ2-3; the D is unclear. TRBV5-3 is noted as an ORF with a role that remains uncertain. Between the trimmed V and J ends, which lost 4 bases and 2 bases, there was a span of 11 bases. The CDR3 spans 14 residues.

The chain's CDR3 is CASSYDRSRDTQYF. The CDR3 DNA sequence: TGTGCCAGCAGTTACGATAGGTCCAGGGATACGCAGTATTTT. V gene TRBV6-6 combines with J gene TRBJ2-3; D remains ambiguous. V was shortened by 2 bases and J by 6 bases, with 12 bases between the two germline ends. The CDR3 length is 14 residues. The germline V gene has CDR1 MNHNY and CDR2 SVGAGI (reference sequence).

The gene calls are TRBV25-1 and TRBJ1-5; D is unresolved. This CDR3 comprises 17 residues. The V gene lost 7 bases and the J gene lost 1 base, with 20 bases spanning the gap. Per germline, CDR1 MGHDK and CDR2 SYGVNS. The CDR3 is CASTPFQEVRSNQPQHF. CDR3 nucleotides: TGTGCCAGCACCCCCTTTCAGGAGGTGAGAAGCAATCAGCCCCAGCATTTT.

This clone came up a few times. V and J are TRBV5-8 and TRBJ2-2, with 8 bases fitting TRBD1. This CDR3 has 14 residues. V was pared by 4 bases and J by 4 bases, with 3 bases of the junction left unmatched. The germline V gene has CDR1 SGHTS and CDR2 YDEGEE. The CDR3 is CASSNGQGTGELFF. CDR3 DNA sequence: TGTGCCAGCAGCAACGGACAGGGCACCGGGGAGCTGTTTTTT.

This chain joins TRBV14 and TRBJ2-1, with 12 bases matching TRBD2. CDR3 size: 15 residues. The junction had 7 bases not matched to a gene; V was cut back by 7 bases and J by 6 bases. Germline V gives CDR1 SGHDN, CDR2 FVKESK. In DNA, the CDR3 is TGTGCCAGCACCCCGACTAGCGGGAGAGGCAATGAGCAGTTCTTC. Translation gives CASTPTSGRGNEQFF.

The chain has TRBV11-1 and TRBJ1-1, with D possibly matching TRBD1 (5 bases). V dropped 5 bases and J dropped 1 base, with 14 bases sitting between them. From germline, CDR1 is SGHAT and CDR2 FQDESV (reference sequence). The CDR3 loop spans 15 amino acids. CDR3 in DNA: TGTGCCAGCAGCCCCGGGGGGAATTGGAACACTGAAGCTTTCTTT. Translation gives CASSPGGNWNTEAFF.

CDR3 sequence reads: CASSTTGGASYEQYF. In nucleotides, the CDR3 is TGTGCCAGTAGTACTACAGGGGGCGCTTCCTACGAGCAGTACTTC. The V and J genes are TRBV19 and TRBJ2-7, with TRBD1 matching 9 bases. This CDR3 has 15 amino acids. Germline CDR1 reads LNHDA; CDR2 reads SQIVND (reference sequence). J lost 1 base, V lost 4 bases, and 5 bases had no gene match.

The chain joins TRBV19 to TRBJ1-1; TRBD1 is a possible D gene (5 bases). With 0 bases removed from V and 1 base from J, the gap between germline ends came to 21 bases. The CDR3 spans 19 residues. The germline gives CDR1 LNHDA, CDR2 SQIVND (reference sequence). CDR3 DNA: TGTGCCAGTAGTATAGATCCAAACCGGGGTGGGACTTCGAACACTGAAGCTTTCTTT. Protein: CASSIDPNRGGTSNTEAFF.

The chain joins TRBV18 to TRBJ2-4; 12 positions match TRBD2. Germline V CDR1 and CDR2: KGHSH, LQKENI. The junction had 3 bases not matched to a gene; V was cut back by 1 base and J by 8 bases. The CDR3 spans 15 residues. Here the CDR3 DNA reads TGTGCCAGCTCACCACGGACTAGCGGGGTAGACATTCAGTACTTC. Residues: CASSPRTSGVDIQYF.

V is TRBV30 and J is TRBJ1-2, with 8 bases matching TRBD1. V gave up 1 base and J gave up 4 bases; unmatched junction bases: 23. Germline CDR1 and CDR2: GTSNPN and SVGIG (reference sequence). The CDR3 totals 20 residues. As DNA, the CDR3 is TGTGCCTGGAGTGGAGGTCTGGCCCCCGGACCAGGGGGCCATAGCTATGGCTACACCTTC. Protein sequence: CAWSGGLAPGPGGHSYGYTF.

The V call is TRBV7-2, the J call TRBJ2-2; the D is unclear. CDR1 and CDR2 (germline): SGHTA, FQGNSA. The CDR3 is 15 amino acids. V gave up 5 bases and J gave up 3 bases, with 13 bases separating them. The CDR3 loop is CASSPPGGYTGELFF. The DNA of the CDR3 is TGTGCCAGCAGCCCGCCCGGCGGCTACACCGGGGAGCTGTTTTTT.

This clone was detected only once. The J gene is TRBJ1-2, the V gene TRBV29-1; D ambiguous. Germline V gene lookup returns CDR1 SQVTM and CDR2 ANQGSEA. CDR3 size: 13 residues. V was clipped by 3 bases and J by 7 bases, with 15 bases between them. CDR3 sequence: CSVDGYGESGYTF. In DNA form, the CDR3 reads TGCAGCGTTGATGGCTACGGGGAAAGTGGCTACACCTTC.

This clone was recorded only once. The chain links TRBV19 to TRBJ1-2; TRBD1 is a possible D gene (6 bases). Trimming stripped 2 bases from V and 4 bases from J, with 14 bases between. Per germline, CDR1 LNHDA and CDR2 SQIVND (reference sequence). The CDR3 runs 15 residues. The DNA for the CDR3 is TGTGCCAGTAGTATAAATCACAGGGAAAGCTATGGCTACACCTTC. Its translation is CASSINHRESYGYTF.

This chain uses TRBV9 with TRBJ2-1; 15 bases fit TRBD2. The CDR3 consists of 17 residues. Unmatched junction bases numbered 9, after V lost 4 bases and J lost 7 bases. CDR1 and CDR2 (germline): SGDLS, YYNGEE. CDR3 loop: CASSPWTSGGALNEQFF. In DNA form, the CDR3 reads TGTGCCAGCAGCCCATGGACTAGCGGGGGGGCTTTAAATGAGCAGTTCTTC.

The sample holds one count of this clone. The CDR3 sequence is CASSVGTSGSHEQFF. For the CDR3, the DNA is TGTGCCAGCAGCGTGGGGACTAGCGGGAGTCATGAGCAGTTCTTC. The chain couples TRBV9 to TRBJ2-1; 14 bases are shared with TRBD2. This CDR3 has 15 amino acids. Trimming cost V 2 bases and J 8 bases; bases outside gene matches: 3. Germline CDR1 SGDLS, CDR2 YYNGEE.